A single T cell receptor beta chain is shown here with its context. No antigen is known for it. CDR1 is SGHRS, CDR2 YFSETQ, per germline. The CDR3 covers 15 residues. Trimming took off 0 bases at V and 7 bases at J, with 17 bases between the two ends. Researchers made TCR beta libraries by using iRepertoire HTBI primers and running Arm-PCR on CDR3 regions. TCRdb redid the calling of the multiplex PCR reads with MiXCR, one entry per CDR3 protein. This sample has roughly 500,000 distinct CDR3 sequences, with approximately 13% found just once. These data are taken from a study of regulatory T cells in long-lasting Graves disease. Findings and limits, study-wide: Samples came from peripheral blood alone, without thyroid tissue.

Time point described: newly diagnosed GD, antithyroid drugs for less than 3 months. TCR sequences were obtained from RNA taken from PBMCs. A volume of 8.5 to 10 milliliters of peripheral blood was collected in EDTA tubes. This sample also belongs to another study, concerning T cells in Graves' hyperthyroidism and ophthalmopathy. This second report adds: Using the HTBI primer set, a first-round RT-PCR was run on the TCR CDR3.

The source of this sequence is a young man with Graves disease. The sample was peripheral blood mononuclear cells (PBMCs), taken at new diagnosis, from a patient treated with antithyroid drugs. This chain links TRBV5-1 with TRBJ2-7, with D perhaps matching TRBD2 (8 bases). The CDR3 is CASSLGDRVAGEQYF. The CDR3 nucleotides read TGCGCCAGCAGCTTGGGGGACAGAGTAGCGGGAGAGCAGTACTTC.